This TCR beta chain was identified in a study of CXCR3-negative and CXCR3-positive naive CD8 T cells. Study-level points and caveats: Whereas memory cells differed, naive CXCR3-negative and CXCR3-positive cells shared similar TRBV-TRBJ usage. Naive CXCR3-positive cells had TRB CDR3s more hydrophobic than those of CXCR3-negative naive cells.

The authors gated naive CD8+ T cells as CD45RO-CCR7+CD27+CD95-. The CDR3 sequence is 16 residues long. In germline, CDR1 is KGHSH, CDR2 LQKENI. On this clonotype itself: The antigen is undetermined.

Libraries were UMI-labeled 5' RACE TRB cDNA. TCRdb reprocessed the 5' RACE reads and stores each CDR3 protein as one record, lacking DNA. The sample is made up of approximately 58,000 distinct CDR3 sequences, and the top ten hold 0.35% to 0.5% of it. The chain employs TRBV18 and TRBJ2-1; TCRdb lists TRBD2, though no DNA is available to test this call. Sample: naive CXCR3- CD8+ T cells from blood. Subset defined: CD45RO-CCR7+CD27+CD95- naive CD8+ T cells lacking CXCR3 (TNR3-). The sequence was obtained from a human donor in good health. Some clones in this sample may be carry-over from other donors' samples. This CDR3 is CASSPKEGSSYNEQFF.